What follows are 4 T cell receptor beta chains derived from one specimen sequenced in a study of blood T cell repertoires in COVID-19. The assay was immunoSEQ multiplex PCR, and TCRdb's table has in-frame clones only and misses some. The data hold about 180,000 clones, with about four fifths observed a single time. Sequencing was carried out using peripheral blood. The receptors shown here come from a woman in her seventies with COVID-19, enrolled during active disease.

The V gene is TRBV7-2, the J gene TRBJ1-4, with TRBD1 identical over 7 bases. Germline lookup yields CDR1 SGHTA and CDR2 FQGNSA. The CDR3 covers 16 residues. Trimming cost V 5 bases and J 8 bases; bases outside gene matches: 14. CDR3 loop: CASSLGQAGGREKLFF. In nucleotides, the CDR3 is TGTGCCAGCAGCCTCGGACAGGCCGGGGGAAGGGAAAAACTGTTTTTT.

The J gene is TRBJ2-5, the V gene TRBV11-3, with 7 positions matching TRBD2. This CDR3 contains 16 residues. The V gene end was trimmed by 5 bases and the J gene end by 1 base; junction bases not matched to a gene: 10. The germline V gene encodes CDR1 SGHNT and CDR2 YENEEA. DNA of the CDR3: TGTGCCAGCAGCACCGGACGGGGGGTAACCCAAGAGACCCAGTACTTC. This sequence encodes CASSTGRGVTQETQYF.

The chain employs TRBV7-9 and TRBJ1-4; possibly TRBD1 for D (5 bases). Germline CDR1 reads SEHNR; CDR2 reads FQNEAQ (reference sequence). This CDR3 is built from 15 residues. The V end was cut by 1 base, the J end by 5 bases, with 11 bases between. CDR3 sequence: CASSLGQGLNEKLFF. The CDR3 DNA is TGTGCCAGCAGCTTAGGTCAGGGTTTGAATGAAAAACTGTTTTTT.

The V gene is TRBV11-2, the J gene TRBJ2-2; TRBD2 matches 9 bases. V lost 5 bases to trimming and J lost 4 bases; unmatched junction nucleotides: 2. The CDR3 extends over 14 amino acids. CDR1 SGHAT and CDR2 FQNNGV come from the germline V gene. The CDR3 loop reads CASSPTSGTGELFF. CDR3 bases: TGTGCCAGCAGCCCGACTAGCGGCACCGGGGAGCTGTTTTTT.